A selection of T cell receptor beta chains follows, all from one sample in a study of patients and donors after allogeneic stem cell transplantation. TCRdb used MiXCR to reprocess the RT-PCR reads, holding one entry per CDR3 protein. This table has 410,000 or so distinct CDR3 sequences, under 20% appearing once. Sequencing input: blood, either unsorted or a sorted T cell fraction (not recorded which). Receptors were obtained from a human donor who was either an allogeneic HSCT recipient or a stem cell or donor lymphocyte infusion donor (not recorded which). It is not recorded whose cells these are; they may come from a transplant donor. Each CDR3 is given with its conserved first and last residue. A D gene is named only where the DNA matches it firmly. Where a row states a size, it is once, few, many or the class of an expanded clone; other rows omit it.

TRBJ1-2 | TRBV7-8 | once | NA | CASSSSRGLDRLYGYTF | TGTGCCAGCAGCTCGAGTCGTGGGCTAGACAGACTCTATGGCTACACCTTC
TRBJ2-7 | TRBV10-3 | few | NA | CAIAGQGGDEQYF | TGTGCCATCGCCGGGCAGGGGGGCGACGAGCAGTACTTC
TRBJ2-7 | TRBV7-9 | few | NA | CASTLAGSLDAYEQYF | TGTGCCAGCACTCTCGCCGGGTCCCTAGACGCCTACGAGCAGTACTTC
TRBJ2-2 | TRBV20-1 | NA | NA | CSATALRVGYSGELFF | TGCAGTGCGACCGCACTGCGGGTGGGGTATAGCGGGGAGCTGTTTTTT
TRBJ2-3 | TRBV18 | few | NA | CASSPSLEADTQYF | TGTGCCAGCTCACCAAGTCTAGAGGCAGATACGCAGTATTTT
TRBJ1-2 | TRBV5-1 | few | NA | CASSPGPGSYGYTF | TGCGCCAGCAGCCCTGGACCAGGGTCCTATGGCTACACCTTC
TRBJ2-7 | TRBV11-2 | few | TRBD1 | CASSSVRDRTYEQYF | TGTGCCAGCAGCTCGGTCCGGGACAGGACCTACGAGCAGTACTTC
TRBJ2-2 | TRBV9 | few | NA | CASSVRLGGELFF | TGTGCCAGCAGCGTAAGATTAGGCGGGGAGCTGTTTTTT
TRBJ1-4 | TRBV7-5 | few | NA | CISVPDRANEKLFF | NA
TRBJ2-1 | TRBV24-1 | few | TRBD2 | CATSDFLAGDYNEQFF | TGTGCCACCAGTGATTTCCTAGCGGGGGATTACAATGAGCAGTTCTTC
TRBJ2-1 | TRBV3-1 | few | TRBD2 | CASSRSSGRKKQFF | TGTGCCAGCAGCCGATCTAGCGGGAGGAAGAAGCAGTTCTTC
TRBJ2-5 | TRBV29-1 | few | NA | CSVVQRVGGETQYF | TGCAGCGTTGTTCAGCGGGTGGGCGGTGAGACCCAGTACTTC
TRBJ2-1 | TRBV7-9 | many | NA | CASSLWTDNNEQFF | TGTGCCAGCAGCTTATGGACGGATAACAATGAGCAGTTCTTC
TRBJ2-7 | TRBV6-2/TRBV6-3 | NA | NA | CASVPGRLSYEQYF | TGTGCCAGCGTACCAGGACGGTTGTCCTACGAGCAGTACTTC
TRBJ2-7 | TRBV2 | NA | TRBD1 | CASMGTAYEQYF | TGTGCCAGCATGGGGACAGCCTACGAGCAGTACTTC
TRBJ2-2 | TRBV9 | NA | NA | CASSPRGGNRQNTGELFF | TGTGCCAGCAGCCCAAGGGGCGGCAACAGGCAGAACACCGGGGAGCTGTTTTTT